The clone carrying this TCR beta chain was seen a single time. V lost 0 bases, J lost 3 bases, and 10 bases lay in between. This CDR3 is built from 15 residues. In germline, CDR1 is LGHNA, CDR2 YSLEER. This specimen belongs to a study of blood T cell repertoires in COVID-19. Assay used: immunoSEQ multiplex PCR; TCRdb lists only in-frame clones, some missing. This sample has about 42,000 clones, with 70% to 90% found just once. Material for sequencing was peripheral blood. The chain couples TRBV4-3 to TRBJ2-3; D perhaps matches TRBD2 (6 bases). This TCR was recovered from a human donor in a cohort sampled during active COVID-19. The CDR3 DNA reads TGCGCCAGCAGCCAAGACCGGGGGACGACAGATACGCAGTATTTT. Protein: CASSQDRGTTDTQYF.